The T cell receptor (beta chain) described here comes from a study of beta chain features in type 1 diabetes. On the study more broadly: Comparable age, gender and cell yields were observed in patients relative to healthy donors.

Study-wide findings and caveats: VDJ junctions from type 1 diabetes patients carried fewer insertions and larger deletions. Patients' naive, central memory and Treg TCRB repertoires seemed closer to one another than those of healthy donors. An over-representation of cells with high TCR expression could result from cDNA sequencing. People with Type 1 diabetes carried modestly yet significantly shorter TCRB CDR3s in all four CD4+ subsets.

A word on this clone: The antigen is not known.

The CDR3 is 16 amino acids. Germline V gives CDR1 LGHNA, CDR2 YSLEER. V lost 0 bases to trimming and J lost 6 bases; unmatched junction nucleotides: 7. The study reverse transcribed the entire isolated RNA, so it sequenced expressed TCRB transcripts. The assay was immunoSEQ multiplex PCR, and TCRdb's table has in-frame clones only and misses some. The table has hundreds of thousands of clones, over 12% seen once. Sequenced sample: naive CD4+ T cells from blood. This clonotype was obtained from a man aged 18 to 29 with type 1 diabetes. This chain connects TRBV4-3 to TRBJ2-1, with 8 bases matching TRBD2. CDR3 sequence: CASSQEERGGGNEQFF. DNA for the CDR3: TGCGCCAGCAGCCAAGAGGAACGGGGGGGCGGCAATGAGCAGTTCTTC.